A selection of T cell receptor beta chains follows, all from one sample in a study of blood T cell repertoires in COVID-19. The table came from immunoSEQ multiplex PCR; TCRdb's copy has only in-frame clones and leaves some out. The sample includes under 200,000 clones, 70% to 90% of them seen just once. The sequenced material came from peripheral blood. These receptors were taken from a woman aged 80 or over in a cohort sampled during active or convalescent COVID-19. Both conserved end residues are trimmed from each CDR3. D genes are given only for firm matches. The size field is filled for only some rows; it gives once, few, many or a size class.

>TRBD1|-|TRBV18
ASSRDRASEKLF
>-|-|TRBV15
ATSRGLVQHLNTEAF
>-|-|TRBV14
ASSQGIAVQETQY
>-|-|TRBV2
ASSEAAWGHGAF
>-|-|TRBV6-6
ASTLEGGTEAF
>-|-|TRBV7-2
ASSTSVGAWGYT
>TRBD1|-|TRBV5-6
ASSRYRDREDTQY
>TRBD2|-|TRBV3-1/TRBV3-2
ASNHHGRESQQF
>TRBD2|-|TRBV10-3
AIRPSRAGGLTDTQY
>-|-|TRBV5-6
ASSLKSQRGSNQPQH
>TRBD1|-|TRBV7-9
ASSMQGAYSPLH
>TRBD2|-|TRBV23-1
ASSQRPRLAGDRLYNEQF
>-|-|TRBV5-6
ASSFPTGPGVRTQY
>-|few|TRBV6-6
ASSSGPSTYGYT
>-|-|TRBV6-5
ASSYSPREAYEQY
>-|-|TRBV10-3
AISTRTEVYGYT
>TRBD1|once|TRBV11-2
ASSTPGQSTDTQY
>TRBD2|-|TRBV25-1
ASSEPSGRAGNTGELF
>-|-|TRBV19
ASRVAPYREQF
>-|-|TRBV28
ASSRLEGLLANYGYT
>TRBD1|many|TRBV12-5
ASGSGTANSPLH